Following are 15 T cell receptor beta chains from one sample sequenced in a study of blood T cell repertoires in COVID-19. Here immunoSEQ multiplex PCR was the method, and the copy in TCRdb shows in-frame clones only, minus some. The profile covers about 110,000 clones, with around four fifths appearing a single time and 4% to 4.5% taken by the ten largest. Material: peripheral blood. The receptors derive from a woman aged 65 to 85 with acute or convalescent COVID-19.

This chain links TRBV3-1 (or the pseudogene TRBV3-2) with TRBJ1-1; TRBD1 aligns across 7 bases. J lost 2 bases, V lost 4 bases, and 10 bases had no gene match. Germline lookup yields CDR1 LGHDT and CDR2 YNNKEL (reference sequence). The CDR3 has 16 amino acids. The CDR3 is CASSLQGQKINTEAFF. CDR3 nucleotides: TGTGCCAGCAGCCTCCAGGGACAGAAGATAAACACTGAAGCTTTCTTT.

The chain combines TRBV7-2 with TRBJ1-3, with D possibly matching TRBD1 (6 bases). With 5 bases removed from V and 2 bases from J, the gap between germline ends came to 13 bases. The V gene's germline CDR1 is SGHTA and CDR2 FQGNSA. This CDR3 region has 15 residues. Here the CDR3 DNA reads TGTGCCAGCAGCCCCCGGACAGAGACTGGAAACACCATATATTTT. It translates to CASSPRTETGNTIYF.

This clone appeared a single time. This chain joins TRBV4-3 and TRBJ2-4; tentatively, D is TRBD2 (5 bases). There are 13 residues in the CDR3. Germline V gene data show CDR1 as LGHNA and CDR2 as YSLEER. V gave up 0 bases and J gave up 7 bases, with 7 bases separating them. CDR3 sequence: CASSQDGGNIQYF. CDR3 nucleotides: TGCGCCAGCAGCCAAGATGGCGGGAACATTCAGTACTTC.

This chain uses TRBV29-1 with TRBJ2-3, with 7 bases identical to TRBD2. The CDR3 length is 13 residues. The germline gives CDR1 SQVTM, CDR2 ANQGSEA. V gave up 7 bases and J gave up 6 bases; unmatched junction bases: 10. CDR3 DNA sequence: TGCAGCGCCTCGAGGGCGGGGGTCGATACGCAGTATTTT. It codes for CSASRAGVDTQYF.

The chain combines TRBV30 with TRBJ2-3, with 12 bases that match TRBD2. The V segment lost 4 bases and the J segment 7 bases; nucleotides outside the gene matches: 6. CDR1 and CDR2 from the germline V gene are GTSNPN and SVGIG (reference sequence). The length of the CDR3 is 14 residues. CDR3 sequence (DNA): TGTGCCTGGATTGGACTAGCGGGAAAGAATACGCAGTATTTT. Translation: CAWIGLAGKNTQYF.

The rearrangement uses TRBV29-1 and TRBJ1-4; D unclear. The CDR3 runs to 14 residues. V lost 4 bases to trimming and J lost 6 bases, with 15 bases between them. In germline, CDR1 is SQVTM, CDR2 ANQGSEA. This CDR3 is CSVVGRVGDEKLFF. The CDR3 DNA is TGCAGCGTTGTTGGGCGGGTAGGAGATGAAAAACTGTTTTTT.

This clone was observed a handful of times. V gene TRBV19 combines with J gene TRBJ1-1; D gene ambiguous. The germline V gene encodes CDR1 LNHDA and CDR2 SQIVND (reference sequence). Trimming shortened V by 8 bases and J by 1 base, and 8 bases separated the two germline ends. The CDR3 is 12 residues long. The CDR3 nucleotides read TGTGCCAGTTGGGCGAGGAACACTGAAGCTTTCTTT. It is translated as CASWARNTEAFF.

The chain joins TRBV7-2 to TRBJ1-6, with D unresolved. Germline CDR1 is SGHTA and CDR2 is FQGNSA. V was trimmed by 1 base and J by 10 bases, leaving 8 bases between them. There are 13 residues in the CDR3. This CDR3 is CASSLGDYSPLHF. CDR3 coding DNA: TGTGCCAGCAGCTTAGGCGATTACTCACCCCTCCACTTT.

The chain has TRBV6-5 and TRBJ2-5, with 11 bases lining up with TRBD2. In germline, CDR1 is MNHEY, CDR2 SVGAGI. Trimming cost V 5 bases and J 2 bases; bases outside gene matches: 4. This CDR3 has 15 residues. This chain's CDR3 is CASSRTSGSQETQYF. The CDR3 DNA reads TGTGCCAGCAGTCGGACTAGCGGGTCACAAGAGACCCAGTACTTC.

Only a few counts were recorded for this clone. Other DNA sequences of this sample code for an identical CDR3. CDR3 DNA sequence: TGTGCCTGGAGTATCCGTGGCAATCAGCCCCAGCATTTT. It yields the protein CAWSIRGNQPQHF. The rearrangement uses TRBV30 and TRBJ1-5; no clear D gene. The CDR3 sequence is 13 residues long. Germline values: CDR1 GTSNPN, CDR2 SVGIG (reference sequence). Trimming cost V 2 bases and J 2 bases, with 7 bases left between them.

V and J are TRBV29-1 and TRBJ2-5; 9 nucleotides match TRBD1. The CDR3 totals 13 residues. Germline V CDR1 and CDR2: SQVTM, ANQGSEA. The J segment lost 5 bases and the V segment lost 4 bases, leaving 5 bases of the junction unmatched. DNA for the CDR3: TGCAGCGTTGTACAGGGGGCAGGGGAGACCCAGTACTTC. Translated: CSVVQGAGETQYF.

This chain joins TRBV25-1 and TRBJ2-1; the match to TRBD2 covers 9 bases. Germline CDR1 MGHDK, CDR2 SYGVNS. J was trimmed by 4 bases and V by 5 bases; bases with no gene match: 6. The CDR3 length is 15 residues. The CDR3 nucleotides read TGTGCCAGCAGTAAGGCGGGAGGGCATTACAATGAGCAGTTCTTC. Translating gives CASSKAGGHYNEQFF.

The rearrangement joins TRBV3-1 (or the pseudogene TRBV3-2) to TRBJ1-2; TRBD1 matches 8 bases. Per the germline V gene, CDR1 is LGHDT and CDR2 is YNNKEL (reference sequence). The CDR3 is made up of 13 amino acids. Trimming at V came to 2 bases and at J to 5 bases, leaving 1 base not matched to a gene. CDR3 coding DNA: TGTGCCAGCAGCCAACAGGGGGCTTATGGCTACACCTTC. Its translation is CASSQQGAYGYTF.

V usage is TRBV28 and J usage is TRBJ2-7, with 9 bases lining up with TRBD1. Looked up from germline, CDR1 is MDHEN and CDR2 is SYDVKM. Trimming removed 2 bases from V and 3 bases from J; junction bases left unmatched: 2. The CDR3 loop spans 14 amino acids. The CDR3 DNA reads TGTGCCAGCAGTTTACGGGACAGGGTCTACGAGCAGTACTTC. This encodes CASSLRDRVYEQYF.

The CDR3 DNA reads TGTGCCAGCAGCCAAGCCTCCGGGACAGGGACCAAAGGGGCTGGAAACACCATATATTTT. It specifies CASSQASGTGTKGAGNTIYF. The J gene is TRBJ1-3, the V gene TRBV3-1 (or the pseudogene TRBV3-2); 9 bases are a match to TRBD1. Germline CDR1 LGHDT, CDR2 YNNKEL (reference sequence). This CDR3 contains 20 residues. J gave up 2 bases and V 1 base, and 15 bases lay outside the gene matches.